This record looks at one T cell receptor (beta chain) sequence and its context. Its antigen remains unknown. Repertoires were generated with immunoSEQ multiplex PCR, while TCRdb's copy carries only in-frame clones and drops some. This sample carries 90,000 to 110,000 clones, 85% to 90% of them seen once, and the ten largest clones take 4%. This sample stems from a study of cytomegalovirus exposure and HLA in healthy donors. At the level of the study: The 90 to 150 validation repertoires used a platform that matched the one used for the approximately 700 first-cohort repertoires, as a later analysis reported. Study results and limitations: High specificity and sensitivity for cytomegalovirus status were reported for the classifier.

V shed 2 bases, J shed 0 bases, and the junction held 6 bases outside the gene matches. This CDR3 is built from 18 residues. Germline values: CDR1 SGHAT, CDR2 FQNNGV. Source material: PBMCs. J is TRBJ2-3 and V is TRBV11-2; 12 bases are shared with TRBD2. The receptor's source is a woman aged 18-29 years in good health and CMV-seropositive. CDR3 coding DNA: TGTGCCAGCAGCTTAATACTAGCGGGGGGCCAAAGCACAGATACGCAGTATTTT. Translation: CASSLILAGGQSTDTQYF.